These 3 T cell receptor beta chains share one sample of origin, sequenced in a study of cytomegalovirus exposure and HLA in healthy donors. PCR involved 60 Vbeta and 13 Jbeta primers. Using immunoSEQ multiplex PCR, the repertoire was profiled, and TCRdb retains in-frame clones only, with some absent. This table holds about 94,000 clones, 50% to 75% found once. Sequenced material: PBMCs. These receptors were taken from a man aged 25-45 years in good health and CMV-seronegative.

The genes are TRBV28 and TRBJ2-3; 7 bases match TRBD2. The CDR3 extends over 19 amino acids. Germline V CDR1 and CDR2: MDHEN, SYDVKM. Trimming at V came to 6 bases and at J to 0 bases, leaving 18 bases not matched to a gene. DNA for the CDR3: TGTGCCAGCAGCCGCGACCGCCACCGAGCGGGAACTAGCACAGATACGCAGTATTTT. Translated: CASSRDRHRAGTSTDTQYF.

The chain recombines TRBV14 with TRBJ2-2; TRBD1 aligns across 7 bases. Trimming at V came to 4 bases and at J to 2 bases, leaving 10 bases not matched to a gene. The germline V gene encodes CDR1 SGHDN and CDR2 FVKESK. This CDR3 contains 17 residues. In nucleotides, the CDR3 is TGTGCCAGCAGCCTAAGGAGGACAGGTCCAAACACCGGGGAGCTGTTTTTT. Protein sequence: CASSLRRTGPNTGELFF.

The rearrangement joins TRBV7-9 to TRBJ1-2; 7 nucleotides match TRBD1. The germline V gene encodes CDR1 SEHNR and CDR2 FQNEAQ (reference sequence). With V trimmed by 5 bases and J by 1 base, 10 bases remained unmatched. This CDR3 spans 16 amino acids. The CDR3 coding sequence is TGTGCCAGCAGCCGAGAACAGGGGTTAGGTAACTATGGCTACACCTTC. Translating gives CASSREQGLGNYGYTF.